This is a list of T cell receptor beta chains from one sample in a study of shared clonotypes between healthy human individuals. Produced via immunoSEQ multiplex PCR; TCRdb's table is partial and in-frame only. Counted here are around 2.1 million clones, just over 90% occurring once; the ten biggest clones make up 1.5% to 2%. The sequencing input was naive CD8+ T cells from PBMCs. The receptors were gathered from a man aged 18 to 35 in good health. Some clones in this sample may be carry-over from other donors' samples. Each CDR3 is given without its conserved first and last residue.

j_gene | v_gene | CDR3aa
TRBJ2-7 | TRBV28 | ASSFPPLAAYEQY
TRBJ2-7 | TRBV5-5 | ASSFASGNYEQY
TRBJ1-4 | TRBV19 | ASSIRSVRPGEKLF
TRBJ2-1 | TRBV19 | ASSLGLGSNEQF
TRBJ2-7 | TRBV27 | ASSLGTAAYEQY
TRBJ2-7 | TRBV4-1 | ASSQGLGSYEQY
TRBJ2-7 | TRBV5-1 | ASSLELFYEQY
TRBJ2-2 | TRBV9 | ASSVGLSGELF
TRBJ2-3 | TRBV4-3 | ASSQDRGQHNTQY
TRBJ1-2 | TRBV6-4 | ASSPGGRGYT
TRBJ2-7 | TRBV7-2 | ASSSLTSDPYEQY
TRBJ1-4 | TRBV5-6 | ASSLGGRVGEKLF
TRBJ2-7 | TRBV30 | AWSPPGSSYEQY
TRBJ2-3 | TRBV6-1 | ASTDTRTDTQY
TRBJ1-5 | TRBV7-6 | ASSSLGNQPQH
TRBJ2-7 | TRBV2 | ASSFGGSGYEQY
TRBJ1-1 | TRBV9 | ASSAGVLLNTEAF
TRBJ1-2 | TRBV11-3 | ASSLDPPPDLYSTNYGYT
TRBJ2-1 | TRBV6-5 | ATKAGGPNNEQF
TRBJ2-5 | TRBV28 | ASSLRGAEETQY
TRBJ1-1 | TRBV19 | ASSIAPGNTEAF
TRBJ1-2 | TRBV9 | ASSSRQGAYGYT
TRBJ2-2 | TRBV4-2 | ASSPGRGAGELF
TRBJ1-6 | TRBV30 | AWNEIKRNSPLH
TRBJ1-2 | TRBV7-9 | ASSLGPVDYGYT
TRBJ2-7 | TRBV27 | ASRRIAGVAEQY
TRBJ2-4 | TRBV28 | ASGSGSSGAKNIQY
TRBJ1-3 | TRBV28 | ASSFGRISGNTIY
TRBJ2-2 | TRBV2 | ASDPGTSGGYYTGELF
TRBJ2-7 | TRBV11-3 | ASSGRDGPYEQY
TRBJ1-2 | TRBV27 | ASSLLGGDYGYT
TRBJ1-2 | TRBV7-8 | ASSLVHRGGGRNYGYT
TRBJ2-7 | TRBV5-5 | ASSFGGSSYEQY
TRBJ1-5 | TRBV6-6 | AARQGWNQPQH
TRBJ1-1 | TRBV5-6 | ASSFGQEAF
TRBJ2-1 | TRBV7-8 | ASSSGPRNEQF
TRBJ2-5 | TRBV19 | ASSQSKTQY
TRBJ2-3 | TRBV27 | ASSEDLRADTQY
TRBJ1-5 | TRBV9 | ASSPHVTRPPQH
TRBJ1-1 | TRBV19 | ASSTRQVDSTEAF
TRBJ2-7 | TRBV5-4 | ASSSTNTGRTGEQY
TRBJ2-6 | TRBV2 | ASTRPRGGAGANVLT
TRBJ2-7 | TRBV27 | ASSLSPGHPQPYEQY